The sequence of this T cell receptor beta chain was determined in a study of Ad26.COV2.S vaccination and SARS-CoV-2 variants. Profiled with immunoSEQ multiplex PCR; TCRdb holds only in-frame clones, not every one. Of roughly 700,000 clones in the sample, roughly 90% are singletons; the top ten hold approximately 1.5%. Looked up from germline, CDR1 is SGHTA and CDR2 is FQGNSA. The CDR3 extends over 16 amino acids. V shed 4 bases, J shed 1 base, and the junction held 8 bases outside the gene matches. Treatment: 15 to 20 received Ad26.COV2.S at low or high dose, single or two shots; several received placebo; per-sample allocation not given. Sample collection was performed on day 63 after the first vaccine or placebo injection. Within Boston, the person who donated was an adult of 18-55 years.

The sequencing here drew on peripheral blood, taken in a trial of Ad26.COV2.S vaccine versus placebo. The clonotype comes from a person between 18 and 65 years old who received the Ad26.COV2.S COVID-19 vaccine or a placebo. The rearrangement uses TRBV7-2 and TRBJ2-7; TRBD2 matches at 9 bases. CDR3 protein: CASSYSGGTTSYEQYF. Written as DNA, the CDR3 is TGTGCCAGCAGCTACAGCGGGGGGACGACGTCCTACGAGCAGTACTTC.